The next 16 T cell receptor beta chains were all read from a single sample in a study of blood T cells in healthy people across ages. Next came a second PCR, run for about 7 to 12 cycles, which used a sample-barcoded 5' primer along with a J-beta primer mix. TCRdb redid the calling of the 5' RACE reads with MiXCR, one entry per CDR3 protein. This table has 1.5 million to 1.8 million distinct CDR3 sequences, 42% appearing once. Sequencing was done on a sample of blood. All receptors come from a woman between 18 and 29 years old in good health.

CDR3 sequence reads: CASSQDSGYYNEQFF. CDR3 nucleotide sequence: TGCGCCAGCAGCCAAGATTCCGGGTACTACAATGAGCAGTTCTTC. This sequence joins TRBV4-3 and TRBJ2-1; no reliable D call. Trimming took off 0 bases at V and 3 bases at J, with 9 bases between the two ends. The CDR3 sequence is 15 residues long. Germline V gene lookup returns CDR1 LGHNA and CDR2 YSLEER.

The rearrangement joins TRBV4-3 to TRBJ1-2; TRBD1 might be the D (5 bases). V was clipped by 4 bases and J by 3 bases, with 12 bases between them. In germline, CDR1 is LGHNA, CDR2 YSLEER. The CDR3 runs to 14 residues. The CDR3 protein is CASSRTRVHYGYTF. The CDR3 DNA follows: TGCGCCAGCAGCCGAACCAGGGTTCACTATGGCTACACCTTC.

The rearrangement uses TRBV7-2 and TRBJ2-2, with D possibly called TRBD1 or TRBD2 (5 bases each). The CDR3 totals 16 residues. Germline V lookup: CDR1 SGHTA, CDR2 FQGNSA. The ends were cut back, 0 bases at V and 4 bases at J, with 12 bases in the middle. The CDR3 sequence is CASSLAGAGTTGELFF. The CDR3 nucleotides are TGTGCCAGCAGCTTAGCTGGGGCAGGGACCACCGGGGAGCTGTTTTTT.

The rearrangement uses TRBV6-1 and TRBJ1-5; D gene uncertain. The CDR3 loop spans 15 amino acids. V dropped 6 bases and J dropped 3 bases, with 15 bases sitting between them. In germline, CDR1 is MNHNS, CDR2 SASEGT. The CDR3 protein is CASRPTPRTNQPQHF. Written as DNA, the CDR3 is TGTGCCAGCAGGCCTACGCCGAGGACCAATCAGCCCCAGCATTTT.

This clonotype occurred a few times. The chain joins TRBV12-3 or TRBV12-4 to TRBJ1-2; D is perhaps TRBD1 (6 bases). This CDR3 comprises 15 residues. The V end was cut by 5 bases, the J end by 2 bases, with 15 bases between. CDR3 amino acids: CASSKTGTSNYGYTF. DNA for the CDR3: TGTGCCAGCAGTAAAACCGGGACATCCAACTATGGCTACACCTTC.

This chain joins TRBV4-1 and TRBJ1-2; D is unclear. CDR3 length: 15 amino acids. Trimming removed 0 bases from V and 2 bases from J, with 10 bases in between. CDR1 is MGHRA, CDR2 YSYEKL, per germline. The DNA of the CDR3 is TGCGCCAGCAGCCAAGATTGGCCCGCGAACTATGGCTACACCTTC. It specifies CASSQDWPANYGYTF.

The genes are TRBV14 and TRBJ2-1; the match to TRBD2 covers 8 bases. Germline CDR1 reads SGHDN; CDR2 reads FVKESK. Trimming took 0 bases from V and 4 from J; bases not matched to a gene: 5. CDR3 length: 16 amino acids. Here the CDR3 DNA reads TGTGCCAGCAGCCAAGAGAGAGCGGGGGTGTACAATGAGCAGTTCTTC. It encodes CASSQERAGVYNEQFF.

Details on this clonotype: The junction departs from germline at one end; a sequencing error may be responsible. This rearrangement joins TRBV6-5 to TRBJ2-1; D gene unclear. This CDR3 region has 13 residues. Germline lookup yields CDR1 MNHEY and CDR2 SVGAGI. The CDR3 is CASSYSSYNEPYF. DNA of the CDR3: TGTGCCAGCAGTTACTCCTCGTACAATGAGCCGTACTTC.

The rearrangement uses TRBV7-9 and TRBJ1-1; TRBD1 agrees at 8 bases. Trimming cost V 1 base and J 4 bases; bases outside gene matches: 5. The V gene's germline CDR1 is SEHNR and CDR2 FQNEAQ (reference sequence). CDR3 length: 15 amino acids. The CDR3 DNA sequence: TGTGCCAGCAGCTTAGGTAACAGGGGGGGCACTGAAGCTTTCTTT. It is translated as CASSLGNRGGTEAFF.

The V and J genes are TRBV20-1 and TRBJ1-1; no clear D gene. Trimming removed 3 bases from V and 1 base from J, with 15 bases in between. Germline lookup yields CDR1 DFQATT and CDR2 SNEGSKA (reference sequence). The CDR3 consists of 15 residues. The CDR3 nucleotides are TGCAGTGCTAGCGAGACTCCCCGAGGGAACACTGAAGCTTTCTTT. This gives the protein CSASETPRGNTEAFF.

The gene calls are TRBV14 and TRBJ2-1, with a weak D call TRBD2 (5 bases). V was trimmed by 4 bases and J by 0 bases, leaving 16 bases between them. CDR1 SGHDN and CDR2 FVKESK come from the germline V gene. The CDR3 extends over 17 amino acids. The chain's CDR3 is CASSRRVLASSYNEQFF. DNA of the CDR3: TGTGCCAGCAGCCGGCGGGTTCTAGCAAGCTCCTACAATGAGCAGTTCTTC.

The chain employs TRBV9 and TRBJ2-1; 7 positions match TRBD2. CDR1 SGDLS and CDR2 YYNGEE come from the germline V gene. The CDR3 covers 13 residues. V was clipped by 7 bases and J by 3 bases; unmatched bases: 4. The CDR3 loop is CASGERGYNEQFF. CDR3 nucleotides: TGTGCCAGCGGGGAGCGGGGCTACAATGAGCAGTTCTTC. Full variable domain (remainder filled in from reference TRBV9 and TRBJ2-1): DSGVTQTPKHLITATGQRVTLRCSPRSGDLSVYWYQQSLDQGLQFLIQYYNGEERAKGNILERFSAQQFPDLHSELNLSSLELGDSALYFCASGERGYNEQFFGPGTRLTVL.

The rearrangement joins TRBV6-2 or TRBV6-3 to TRBJ2-5; TRBD1 is a possible D gene (6 bases). With 5 bases removed from V and 1 base from J, the gap between germline ends came to 17 bases. The CDR3 covers 16 residues. Germline CDR1 MNHEY, CDR2 SVGEGT. CDR3 protein: CASSIEQGRVQETQYF. In DNA, the CDR3 is TGTGCCAGCAGTATAGAACAGGGCAGGGTCCAAGAGACCCAGTACTTC.

The chain couples TRBV20-1 to TRBJ2-3; possibly TRBD2 for D (6 bases). V was shortened by 3 bases and J by 6 bases, with 19 bases between the two germline ends. There are 15 residues in the CDR3. Per germline, CDR1 DFQATT and CDR2 SNEGSKA (reference sequence). This CDR3 is CSARSWGGAWDTQYF. In DNA form, the CDR3 reads TGCAGTGCTAGGAGTTGGGGCGGGGCCTGGGATACGCAGTATTTT.

In its sample, this clonotype was seen a few times. The chain has TRBV6-5 and TRBJ2-6; D unresolved. Per germline, CDR1 MNHEY and CDR2 SVGAGI. The CDR3 runs 15 residues. V was trimmed by 0 bases and J by 2 bases, leaving 5 bases between them. In DNA, the CDR3 is TGTGCCAGCAGTTACTCTTCGCCTGGGGCCAACGTCCTGACTTTC. It translates to CASSYSSPGANVLTF.

The CDR3 is CASSQDPGQVHEKLFF. The DNA for the CDR3 is TGCGCCAGCAGCCAAGATCCCGGACAGGTCCATGAAAAACTGTTTTTT. This rearrangement joins TRBV4-1 to TRBJ1-4; TRBD1 matches 7 bases. Germline CDR1 is MGHRA and CDR2 is YSYEKL. The J segment lost 6 bases and the V segment lost 0 bases, leaving 7 bases of the junction unmatched. This CDR3 spans 16 amino acids.